This is a list of T cell receptor beta chains from one sample in a study of metastatic and nonmetastatic thyroid tumors. TCRdb re-called the PCR reads with MiXCR. Of roughly 8,900 clones listed, approximately 30% were seen once; the top ten hold approximately 13%. Sequencing was performed on adjacent normal tissue. The receptors were gathered from a female donor with papillary thyroid cancer or a benign thyroid nodule (not recorded which). Some clones in this sample may be carry-over from other donors' samples. Both conserved end residues are part of each CDR3. A D gene is named only where the DNA matches it firmly. Size values are once, few and many counts, or a class for expanded clones, and some rows have none.

V gene	D gene	J gene	clone size	CDR3 protein	CDR3 DNA
TRBV11-2	TRBD2	TRBJ2-1	-	CASSFGTSGDYNEQFF	TGTGCCAGCAGCTTTGGGACTAGCGGGGACTACAATGAGCAGTTCTTC
TRBV10-2	TRBD1	TRBJ2-7	medium-sized	CASDRTGNEQYF	TGCGCCAGCGATAGGACAGGGAACGAGCAGTACTTC
TRBV7-9	-	TRBJ1-4	-	CASSLGVGELFF	TGTGCCAGCAGCTTAGGGGTTGGTGAACTTTTTTTT
TRBV12-3/TRBV12-4	-	TRBJ2-1	medium-sized	CASSLSGTYNEQFF	TGTGCCAGCAGTTTATCTGGGACCTACAATGAGCAGTTCTTC
TRBV4-2	TRBD2	TRBJ2-1	medium-sized	CASSPPGLAGRWRGKNEQFF	TGTGCCAGCAGCCCACCGGGACTAGCGGGTAGATGGAGGGGGAAAAATGAGCAGTTCTTC
TRBV5-4	-	TRBJ1-4	-	CASSLSARGGEKLFF	TGTGCCAGCAGCTTGAGTGCCAGGGGTGGTGAAAAACTGTTTTTT
TRBV20-1	TRBD2	TRBJ2-1	-	CSALPVTSGYNEQFF	TGCAGTGCCCTCCCGGTGACTAGCGGTTACAATGAGCAGTTCTTC
TRBV12-3/TRBV12-4	-	TRBJ1-2	-	CASSFGGFGYTF	TGTGCCAGCAGTTTCGGAGGGTTTGGCTACACCTTC
TRBV20-1	-	TRBJ2-2	-	CSPQDNTGELFF	TGCAGTCCACAGGATAACACCGGGGAGCTGTTTTTT
TRBV12-3/TRBV12-4	-	TRBJ2-1	medium-sized	CASSLGGGDRSQFF	TGTGCCAGCAGTTTAGGCGGGGGGGACAGGTCCCAGTTCTTC
TRBV19	-	TRBJ1-4	few	CASSPPGFTEKLFF	TGTGCCAGTAGTCCCCCCGGGTTTACTGAAAAACTGTTTTTT
TRBV27	TRBD1	TRBJ2-2	-	CASSSDRGRELFF	TGTGCCAGCAGTTCCGACAGGGGTCGGGAGCTGTTTTTT
TRBV28	-	TRBJ1-4	once	CGSRREATNAKQFF	TGTGGCAGCAGGAGAGAAGCAACTAATGCAAAACAGTTTTTT
TRBV2	-	TRBJ1-5	large	CASSEYQSGNQPQHF	TGTGCCAGCAGTGAATATCAGTCAGGGAACCAGCCCCAGCATTTT
TRBV20-1	-	TRBJ2-1	few	CSARDDFGASLYNEQFF	TGCAGTGCTAGAGATGATTTTGGCGCTAGCCTCTACAATGAGCAGTTCTTC
TRBV3-1	-	TRBJ2-1	-	CASSQDRSGSSSSYNEQFF	TGTGCCAGCAGCCAAGATCGTAGTGGGAGTTCGAGCTCCTACAATGAGCAGTTCTTC
TRBV19	TRBD1	TRBJ1-5	-	CASSQGVEQPQHF	TGTGCCAGTAGTCAGGGGGTGGAACAGCCCCAGCATTTT
TRBV6-1	-	TRBJ1-5	-	CASSEEPWGGSNQPQHF	TGTGCCAGCAGTGAAGAGCCCTGGGGTGGGAGCAATCAGCCCCAGCATTTT
TRBV7-8	-	TRBJ2-3	-	CASSDSGAGDTQYF	TGTGCCAGCAGTGACTCAGGGGCGGGAGATACGCAGTATTTT
TRBV6-1	-	TRBJ1-4	medium-sized	CASRLDEGTEKLFF	TGTGCCAGCAGACTAGATGAGGGGACGGAGAAACTGTTTTTT
TRBV20-1	-	TRBJ1-6	-	CSAMGHLNSPLHF	TGCAGTGCTATGGGACACCTTAATTCACCCCTCCACTTT
TRBV27	TRBD2	TRBJ2-7	few	CASSRGLAGVGGTYEQYF	TGTGCCAGCAGTCGAGGACTAGCGGGAGTAGGAGGGACCTACGAGCAGTACTTC
TRBV19	TRBD2	TRBJ2-1	few	CASSIRREGRNEQFF	TGTGCCAGTAGTATTCGGCGGGAGGGCCGGAATGAGCAGTTCTTC
TRBV12-3/TRBV12-4	-	TRBJ1-1	medium-sized	CASSSGPMNTEAFF	TGTGCCAGCAGTTCGGGACCGATGAACACTGAAGCTTTCTTT
TRBV28	-	TRBJ2-3	few	CASSVGRSRTDTQYF	TGTGCCAGCAGTGTCGGCAGATCGCGCACAGATACGCAGTATTTT
TRBV29-1	TRBD2	TRBJ2-4	many	CSVDGGENIQYF	TGCAGCGTTGATGGGGGGGAAAACATTCAGTACTTC
TRBV3-1	TRBD1	TRBJ1-4	-	CASSHSVQGAREKLFF	TGTGCCAGCAGCCACTCTGTCCAGGGGGCTAGAGAAAAACTGTTTTTT
TRBV7-9	-	TRBJ1-2	many	CASSPPQGLIDYTF	TGTGCCAGCAGCCCACCCCAGGGTTTGATCGACTACACCTTC
TRBV5-1	TRBD2	TRBJ2-1	-	CASSLARGVLDEQFF	TGCGCCAGCAGCTTGGCGCGGGGGGTCTTGGATGAGCAGTTCTTC
TRBV7-8	-	TRBJ1-2	medium-sized	CASSLADSNYGYTF	TGTGCCAGCAGCTTAGCGGATTCTAACTATGGCTACACCTTC
TRBV27	-	TRBJ2-7	many	CASKRSGTSPLEQYF	TGTGCCAGCAAGAGGAGTGGGACATCCCCCCTCGAGCAGTACTTC
TRBV27	TRBD2	TRBJ2-7	few	CASSRIAGGPPGEQYF	TGTGCCAGCAGTAGGATAGCGGGAGGGCCCCCCGGCGAGCAGTACTTC
TRBV20-1	-	TRBJ1-6	-	CSAAIGARSYNSPLHF	TGCAGTGCTGCCATCGGGGCCCGCTCCTATAATTCACCCCTCCACTTT
TRBV6-1	-	TRBJ2-1	-	CASSEAYSSYNEQFF	TGTGCCAGCAGTGAAGCTTATAGCTCCTACAATGAGCAGTTCTTC
TRBV25-1	TRBD1	TRBJ1-1	medium-sized	CASRQGATEAFF	TGTGCCAGCAGACAGGGGGCGACTGAAGCTTTCTTT
TRBV19	TRBD1	TRBJ1-3	many	CASSIGTGSGNTIYF	TGTGCCAGTAGTATAGGGACAGGGTCTGGAAACACCATATATTTT
TRBV28	-	TRBJ2-7	medium-sized	CASSLAYEQYF	TGTGCCAGCAGTTTAGCCTACGAGCAGTACTTC
TRBV5-1	-	TRBJ2-7	-	CASRGAAGSQYEQYF	TGCGCCAGCAGAGGAGCGGCGGGATCCCAGTACGAGCAGTACTTC
TRBV27	TRBD1	TRBJ1-5	-	CASSLSRGHQPQHF	TGTGCCAGCAGTTTATCCAGGGGGCATCAGCCCCAGCATTTT
TRBV18	-	TRBJ2-1	-	CSSSPNYPFDYNEQFF	TGTTCCAGCTCACCTAACTACCCTTTTGACTACAATGAGCAGTTCTTC